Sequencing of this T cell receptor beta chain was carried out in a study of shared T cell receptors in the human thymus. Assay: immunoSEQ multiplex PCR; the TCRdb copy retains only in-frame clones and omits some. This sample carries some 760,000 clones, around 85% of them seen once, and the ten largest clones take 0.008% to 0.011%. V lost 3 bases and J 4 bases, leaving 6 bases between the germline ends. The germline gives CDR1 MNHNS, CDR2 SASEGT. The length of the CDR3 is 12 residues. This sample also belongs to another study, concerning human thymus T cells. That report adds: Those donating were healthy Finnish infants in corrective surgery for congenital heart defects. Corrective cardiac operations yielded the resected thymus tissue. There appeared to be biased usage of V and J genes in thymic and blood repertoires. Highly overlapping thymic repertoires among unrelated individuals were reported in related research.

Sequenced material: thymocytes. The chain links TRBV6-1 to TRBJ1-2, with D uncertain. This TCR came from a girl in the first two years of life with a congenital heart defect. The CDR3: CASSEDCYGYTF. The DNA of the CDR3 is TGTGCCAGCAGTGAGGACTGCTATGGCTACACCTTC.